Presented here are 26 T cell receptor beta chains from one specimen sequenced in a study of Ad26.COV2.S vaccination and SARS-CoV-2 variants. The method was immunoSEQ multiplex PCR; TCRdb's version includes in-frame clones alone and lacks a portion of them. The table records almost 400,000 clones, 89% of them present only once. The treatment denotes: roughly 18 received Ad26.COV2.S at low or high dose, single or two shots; 5 received placebo; per-sample allocation not given. Samples came from day 63 after the first vaccine or placebo injection. This specimen consisted of peripheral blood, obtained in a trial of Ad26.COV2.S vaccine versus placebo. The receptors shown here come from a person aged 18-65 years who received the Ad26.COV2.S COVID-19 vaccine or a placebo.

The V and J genes are TRBV19 and TRBJ2-1, with 8 positions matching TRBD2. This CDR3 is built from 15 residues. Per the germline V gene, CDR1 is LNHDA and CDR2 is SQIVND (reference sequence). The junction had 10 bases not matched to a gene; V was cut back by 6 bases and J by 6 bases. This CDR3 reads CASSRVGLEANEQFF. CDR3 nucleotides: TGTGCCAGTAGCAGGGTGGGACTAGAGGCCAATGAGCAGTTCTTC.

The chain uses TRBV7-2 and TRBJ2-5; 9 bases fit TRBD2. The junction had 3 bases not matched to a gene; V was cut back by 0 bases and J by 1 base. The CDR3 is 16 residues long. Germline V gene sequence: CDR1 SGHTA, CDR2 FQGNSA. Here the CDR3 reads CASSLAVSGGQETQYF. The CDR3 bases are TGTGCCAGCAGCTTAGCGGTTAGCGGGGGCCAAGAGACCCAGTACTTC.

This clone appeared once. V and J are TRBV5-6 and TRBJ2-4; tentative D call: TRBD1 (5 bases). This CDR3 comprises 16 residues. The V gene's germline CDR1 is SGHDT and CDR2 YYEEEE. Trimming cost V 2 bases and J 2 bases, with 14 bases left between them. Here the CDR3 DNA reads TGTGCCAGCAGCTTAATAGACAGAACACCCAAAAACATTCAGTACTTC. It codes for CASSLIDRTPKNIQYF.

The chain is built from TRBV6-2 or TRBV6-3 and TRBJ2-1, with 8 nucleotides matching TRBD2. The trim removed 6 bases at V and 2 bases at J, leaving 6 bases unmatched. The length of the CDR3 is 15 residues. Germline CDR1 and CDR2: MNHEY and SVGEGT. CDR3 region: CASSPAGVAYNEQFF. The CDR3, as DNA: TGTGCCAGCAGCCCAGCGGGAGTCGCCTACAATGAGCAGTTCTTC.

This rearrangement joins TRBV30 to TRBJ1-1; a possible D gene is TRBD1 (5 bases). Trimming left V 2 bases short and J 2 bases short, with 15 bases between. CDR1 GTSNPN and CDR2 SVGIG come from the germline V gene (reference sequence). CDR3 length: 15 amino acids. The CDR3 is CAWSPLGEVNTEAFF. For the CDR3, the DNA is TGTGCCTGGAGTCCCCTGGGGGAGGTCAACACTGAAGCTTTCTTT.

The V gene is TRBV2, the J gene TRBJ2-1; D gene unclear. Between the trimmed V and J ends, which lost 5 bases and 5 bases, there was a span of 10 bases. The CDR3 totals 13 residues. The germline V gene encodes CDR1 SNHLY and CDR2 FYNNEI. The CDR3 DNA follows: TGTGCCAGCAGTTGGGCCCGAGACAATGAGCAGTTCTTC. This translates into CASSWARDNEQFF. Full variable domain (outside the CDR3, taken from reference TRBV2 and TRBJ2-1): EPEVTQTPSHQVTQMGQEVILRCVPISNHLYFYWYRQILGQKVEFLVSFYNNEISEKSEIFDDQFSVERPDGSNFTLKIRSTKLEDSAMYFCASSWARDNEQFFGPGTRLTVL.

The chain is built from TRBV12-5 and TRBJ2-2, with a possible D match to TRBD1 (6 bases). The CDR3 spans 17 residues. V was trimmed by 0 bases and J by 2 bases, leaving 13 bases between them. The germline gives CDR1 LGHNT, CDR2 FRNRAP. DNA for the CDR3: TGTGCTAGTGGTTTGGTAATCGCAGGGGTTAACACCGGGGAGCTGTTTTTT. Translated, it gives CASGLVIAGVNTGELFF.

The rearrangement uses TRBV5-6 and TRBJ2-5; TRBD1 might be the D (5 bases). The V end lost 4 bases, the J end lost 3 bases, and 13 bases lay between the germline ends. Germline CDR1 reads SGHDT; CDR2 reads YYEEEE. The CDR3 spans 14 residues. Here the CDR3 reads CASSAYGQEETQYF. The CDR3 DNA is TGTGCCAGCAGCGCTTATGGACAAGAAGAGACCCAGTACTTC.

This clone has a single count. This chain links TRBV29-1 with TRBJ2-1, with D perhaps matching TRBD2 (5 bases). With 8 bases removed from V and 9 bases from J, the gap between germline ends came to 17 bases. Germline V gene sequence: CDR1 SQVTM, CDR2 ANQGSEA. The CDR3 spans 12 residues. In DNA form, the CDR3 reads TGCAGCATCTCCCCAACGGGATTTGAGCAGTTCTTC. Amino acid sequence: CSISPTGFEQFF.

This clone has a handful of counts. The chain carries TRBV28 and TRBJ1-2; D is uncertain. V lost 1 base, J lost 8 bases, and 26 bases lay in between. Germline V gene sequence: CDR1 MDHEN, CDR2 SYDVKM. The CDR3 spans 18 residues. CDR3 region: CASSLSAPGLPFNGGYTF. CDR3 coding DNA: TGTGCCAGCAGTTTATCGGCGCCGGGCCTCCCATTCAACGGCGGCTACACCTTC.

The V call is TRBV5-5, the J call TRBJ2-5; TRBD2 agrees at 14 bases. The CDR3 extends over 15 amino acids. Losses at the gene ends were 4 bases for V and 4 bases for J; bases not matched to a gene: 3. Germline CDR1 SGHKS, CDR2 YYEKEE (reference sequence). The DNA for the CDR3 is TGTGCCAGCAGCCAGGGACTAGCGGGAGCAGAGACCCAGTACTTC. Protein sequence: CASSQGLAGAETQYF.

The rearrangement links TRBV5-1 to TRBJ2-2, with D hard to call. The CDR3 runs to 16 residues. V was pared by 2 bases and J by 0 bases, with 11 bases between. CDR1 and CDR2 from the germline V gene are SGHRS and YFSETQ. CDR3 sequence: CASSLHGTPNTGELFF. The CDR3 DNA sequence: TGCGCCAGCAGCTTACATGGCACTCCGAACACCGGGGAGCTGTTTTTT.

In this sample, this clone turned up once. This rearrangement joins TRBV28 to TRBJ1-4; unclear D gene. V was trimmed by 8 bases and J by 8 bases, leaving 18 bases between them. The CDR3 runs to 14 residues. Germline V gene sequence: CDR1 MDHEN, CDR2 SYDVKM. The CDR3 loop is CASRRSVGEEKLFF. The CDR3 coding sequence is TGTGCCAGCCGCCGGTCAGTAGGTGAGGAAAAACTGTTTTTT.

V and J are TRBV7-2 and TRBJ2-5; 10 bases agree with TRBD2. The CDR3 consists of 14 residues. The V segment lost 11 bases and the J segment 3 bases; nucleotides outside the gene matches: 9. Germline V lookup: CDR1 SGHTA, CDR2 FQGNSA. The CDR3 nucleotides read TGTGCCGAAAGCGGGCTAGCGGGAGAAGAGACCCAGTACTTC. Residues: CAESGLAGEETQYF.

Note on this clone: Other DNA sequences of this sample code for an identical CDR3. The chain combines TRBV19 with TRBJ1-5, with TRBD1 matching over 8 bases. The CDR3 is 14 residues long. Per germline, CDR1 LNHDA and CDR2 SQIVND (reference sequence). V lost 7 bases and J lost 2; bases outside the gene matches: 4. CDR3 in amino acids: CASMPGQGNQPQHF. The CDR3 region has the DNA TGTGCCAGTATGCCGGGACAGGGCAATCAGCCCCAGCATTTT. The variable domain in full, completed from reference TRBV19 and TRBJ1-5, reads DGGITQSPKYLFRKEGQNVTLSCEQNLNHDAMYWYRQDPGQGLRLIYYSQIVNDFQKGDIAEGYSVSREKKESFPLTVTSAQKNPTAFYLCASMPGQGNQPQHFGDGTRLSIL.

V and J are TRBV6-5 and TRBJ1-1, with D possibly being TRBD1 (5 bases). The ends were cut back, 2 bases at V and 1 base at J, with 8 bases in the middle. CDR3 length: 14 residues. The germline gives CDR1 MNHEY, CDR2 SVGAGI. The CDR3 protein is CASSYGGTNTEAFF. DNA of the CDR3: TGTGCCAGCAGTTACGGGGGGACGAACACTGAAGCTTTCTTT.

The chain is built from TRBV11-3 and TRBJ2-3; D is unclear. This CDR3 comprises 15 residues. Germline V CDR1 and CDR2: SGHNT, YENEEA. The ends were cut back, 3 bases at V and 6 bases at J, with 16 bases in the middle. The CDR3 is CASSFRVLEGDTQYF. The DNA of the CDR3 is TGTGCCAGCAGCTTCCGGGTCCTAGAAGGGGATACGCAGTATTTT.

V is TRBV28 and J is TRBJ1-4, with D possibly matching TRBD1 (6 bases). The CDR3 covers 15 residues. The germline V gene encodes CDR1 MDHEN and CDR2 SYDVKM. V was shortened by 4 bases and J by 4 bases, with 13 bases between the two germline ends. This chain's CDR3 is CASSSPGTRNEKLFF. The CDR3 DNA is TGTGCCAGCAGTTCCCCCGGGACACGTAATGAAAAACTGTTTTTT.

The rearrangement uses TRBV28 and TRBJ1-1; TRBD1 matches 7 bases. Germline CDR1 reads MDHEN; CDR2 reads SYDVKM. This CDR3 is built from 15 residues. The J segment lost 3 bases and the V segment lost 6 bases, leaving 10 bases of the junction unmatched. For the CDR3, the DNA is TGTGCCAGCAGCCCCCTGGGCCAGGGGGACACTGAAGCTTTCTTT. Translating it yields CASSPLGQGDTEAFF. Variable domain in full (rest from reference TRBV28 and TRBJ1-1): DVKVTQSSRYLVKRTGEKVFLECVQDMDHENMFWYRQDPGLGLRLIYFSYDVKMKEKGDIPEGYSVSREKKERFSLILESASTNQTSMYLCASSPLGQGDTEAFFGQGTRLTVV.

CDR3 amino acids: CACSTGRAGGYYEQYF. CDR3 in DNA: TGTGCCTGCAGCACAGGGCGAGCGGGGGGATACTACGAGCAGTACTTC. This sequence joins TRBV30 and TRBJ2-7, with TRBD2 identical over 9 bases. This CDR3 is built from 16 residues. Germline CDR1 reads GTSNPN; CDR2 reads SVGIG (reference sequence). The V gene end was trimmed by 6 bases and the J gene end by 3 bases; junction bases not matched to a gene: 15.

The chain uses TRBV6-1 and TRBJ2-3; no clear D. The CDR3 covers 16 residues. V was pared by 0 bases and J by 0 bases, with 10 bases between. Per the germline V gene, CDR1 is MNHNS and CDR2 is SASEGT. The CDR3 DNA reads TGTGCCAGCAGTGAAGCTGAACTACCAAGCACAGATACGCAGTATTTT. Translated: CASSEAELPSTDTQYF.

This chain links TRBV10-3 with TRBJ1-2; D gene unclear. The length of the CDR3 is 15 residues. Germline assignment: CDR1 ENHRY and CDR2 SYGVKD. V was clipped by 7 bases and J by 3 bases, with 18 bases between them. In DNA, the CDR3 is TGTGCCATCATTCCCGGCCCTGGGAGGGACTATGGCTACACCTTC. It is translated as CAIIPGPGRDYGYTF.

V usage is TRBV10-1 and J usage is TRBJ1-2; D possibly corresponds to TRBD1 (6 bases). CDR1 and CDR2 from the germline V gene are WNHNN and SYGVQD (reference sequence). CDR3 length equals 14 residues. V lost 4 bases, J lost 4 bases, and 13 bases lay in between. The CDR3 bases are TGCGCCAGCAGTGGGGGGGCTGCAGTCTATGGCTACACCTTC. Protein product: CASSGGAAVYGYTF.

The chain joins TRBV5-4 to TRBJ2-1; the match to TRBD2 covers 9 bases. V was clipped by 4 bases and J by 4 bases; unmatched bases: 6. The CDR3 is 15 amino acids. Germline V lookup: CDR1 SGHNT, CDR2 YYREEE (reference sequence). The CDR3 protein is CASSQTSGRYNEQFF. DNA for the CDR3: TGTGCCAGCAGCCAGACTAGCGGCAGATACAATGAGCAGTTCTTC.

This clone has just one count. The chain carries TRBV30 and TRBJ2-5, with D tentatively TRBD2 (5 bases). The germline CDR1 and CDR2 sequences are GTSNPN and SVGIG (reference sequence). This CDR3 region has 12 residues. CDR3 sequence: CAYESGKETQYF. CDR3 bases: TGTGCTTACGAATCGGGAAAGGAGACCCAGTACTTC.

In the case of this clone: Within the sample, other DNA sequences also encode this same CDR3. This chain joins TRBV11-3 and TRBJ2-7, with 11 bases matching TRBD1. The V gene end was trimmed by 5 bases and the J gene end by 1 base; junction bases not matched to a gene: 1. CDR3 size: 14 residues. The germline V gene encodes CDR1 SGHNT and CDR2 YENEEA. The CDR3 is CASSRDRGSYEQYF. CDR3 nucleotide sequence: TGTGCCAGCAGCCGGGACAGGGGGTCCTACGAGCAGTACTTC.